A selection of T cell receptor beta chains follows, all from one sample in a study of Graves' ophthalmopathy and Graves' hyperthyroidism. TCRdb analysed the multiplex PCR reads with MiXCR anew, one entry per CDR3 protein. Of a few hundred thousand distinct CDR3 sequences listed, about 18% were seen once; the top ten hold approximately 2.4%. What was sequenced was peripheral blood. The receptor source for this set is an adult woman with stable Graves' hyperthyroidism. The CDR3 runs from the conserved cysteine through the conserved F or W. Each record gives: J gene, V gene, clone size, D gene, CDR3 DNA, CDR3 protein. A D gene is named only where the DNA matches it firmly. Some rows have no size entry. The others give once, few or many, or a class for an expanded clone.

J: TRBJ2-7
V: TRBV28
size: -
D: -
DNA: TGTGCCAGCAGTTCAAGGACATTGTCCGAGCAGTACTTC
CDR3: CASSSRTLSEQYF

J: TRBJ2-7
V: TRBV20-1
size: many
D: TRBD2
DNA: TGCAGTGCCCAAGTCGGGACTAGTTCCTCCGAGCAGTACTTC
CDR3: CSAQVGTSSSEQYF

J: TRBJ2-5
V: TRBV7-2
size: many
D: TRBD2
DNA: TGTGCCAGCAGCCCTAAGGCGGGGCTAGCGGGAAACCAAGAGACCCAGTACTTC
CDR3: CASSPKAGLAGNQETQYF

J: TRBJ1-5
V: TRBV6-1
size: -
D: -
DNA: TGTGCCATCGGGCGGGAGACGGGCAATCAGCCCCAGCATTTT
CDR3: CAIGRETGNQPQHF

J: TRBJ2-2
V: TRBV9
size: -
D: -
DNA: TGTGCCAGCAGCCGAAGTAGCGACGGCGGGGAGCTGTTTTTT
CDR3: CASSRSSDGGELFF

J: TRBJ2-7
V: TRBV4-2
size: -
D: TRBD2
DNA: TGTGCCAGCAGCCAAATAGCGGGAGACTACGAGCAGTACTTC
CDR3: CASSQIAGDYEQYF

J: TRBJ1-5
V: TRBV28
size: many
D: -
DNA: TGTGCCATCAATCAGGGTAGCAATCAGCCCCAGCATTTT
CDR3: CAINQGSNQPQHF

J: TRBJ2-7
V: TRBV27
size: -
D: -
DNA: TGTGCTTCCAGACAGAACAATGCCTACGAGCAGTACTTC
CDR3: CASRQNNAYEQYF

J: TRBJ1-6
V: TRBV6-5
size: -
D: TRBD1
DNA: TGTGCCAGCAGTTACTCCGGCGGGACAGGGCTTTATAATTCACCCCTCCACTTT
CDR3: CASSYSGGTGLYNSPLHF

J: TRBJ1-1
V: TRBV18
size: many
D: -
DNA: TGTGCCAGCTCACCCAGACGGAACACTGAAGCTTTCTTT
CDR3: CASSPRRNTEAFF

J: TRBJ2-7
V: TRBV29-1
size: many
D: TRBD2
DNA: TGCAGCGTTGCTCACACTAGCGAGCGGTACTTC
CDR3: CSVAHTSERYF

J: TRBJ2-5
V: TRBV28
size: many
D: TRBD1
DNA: TGTGCCAGCAGCGAGACAGGGGCACAAGAGACCCAGTACTTC
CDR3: CASSETGAQETQYF

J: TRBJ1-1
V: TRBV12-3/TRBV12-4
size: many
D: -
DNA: TGTGCCAGCGGAATTCCGGGTTCCCGAGGGACTGAAGCTTTCTTT
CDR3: CASGIPGSRGTEAFF

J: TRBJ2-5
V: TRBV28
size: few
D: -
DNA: TGTGCCAGCAGTTCCCGTGACGGGCCACGACTCGCCCCGGGAGAGACCCAGTACTTC
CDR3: CASSSRDGPRLAPGETQYF

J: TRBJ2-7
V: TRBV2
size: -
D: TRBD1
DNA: TGTGCCAGCAGTGGACCCGACAGGGGGCGGGAGGAGCAGTACTTC
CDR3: CASSGPDRGREEQYF

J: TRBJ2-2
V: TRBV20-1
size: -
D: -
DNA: TGCAGTGCTAGAGATTGGCGAGGGCCCGGGGAGCTGTTTTTT
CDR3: CSARDWRGPGELFF

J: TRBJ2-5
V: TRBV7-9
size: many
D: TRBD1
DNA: TGTGCCAGCAGCATAACAGGGGGAAGGGAGACCCAGTACTTC
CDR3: CASSITGGRETQYF

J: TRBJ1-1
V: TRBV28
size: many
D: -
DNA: TGTGCCAGCAGTTCAGCGGCCAGCCGTATGAACACTGAAGCTTTCTTT
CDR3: CASSSAASRMNTEAFF

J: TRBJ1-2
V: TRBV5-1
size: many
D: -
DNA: TGCGCCAGCAGTCAGGACAGATATGGCTACACCTTC
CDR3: CASSQDRYGYTF

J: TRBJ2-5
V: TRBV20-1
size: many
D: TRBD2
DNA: TGCAGTGCTAGAAAGCCGGGAGGACAAGAGACCCAGTACTTC
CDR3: CSARKPGGQETQYF

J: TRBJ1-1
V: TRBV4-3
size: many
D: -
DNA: TGCGCCAGCAGCCAACCGCACAAGGGGACGAACACTGAAGCTTTCTTT
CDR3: CASSQPHKGTNTEAFF

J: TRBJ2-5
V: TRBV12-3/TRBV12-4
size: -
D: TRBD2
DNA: TGTGCCAGCAGTCCTAGACGACTAGCGACAGAGACCCAGTACTTC
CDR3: CASSPRRLATETQYF

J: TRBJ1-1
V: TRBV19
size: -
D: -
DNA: TGTGCCAGTAGTGAAATTCTGAACACTGAAGCTTTCTTT
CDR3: CASSEILNTEAFF

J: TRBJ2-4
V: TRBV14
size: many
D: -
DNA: TGTGCCAGCAGCCAAAATCTGATGTTGCGGGGTCGGAACATTCAGTACTTC
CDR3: CASSQNLMLRGRNIQYF

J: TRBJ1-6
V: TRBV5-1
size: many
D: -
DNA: TGCGCCAGCAGCTTGGAGGGCCGGGACTCACCCCTCCACTTT
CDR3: CASSLEGRDSPLHF

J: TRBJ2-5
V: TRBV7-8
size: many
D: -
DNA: TGTGCCAGCAGCGCAACCCGGACGGAACAAGAGACCCAGTACTTC
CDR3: CASSATRTEQETQYF